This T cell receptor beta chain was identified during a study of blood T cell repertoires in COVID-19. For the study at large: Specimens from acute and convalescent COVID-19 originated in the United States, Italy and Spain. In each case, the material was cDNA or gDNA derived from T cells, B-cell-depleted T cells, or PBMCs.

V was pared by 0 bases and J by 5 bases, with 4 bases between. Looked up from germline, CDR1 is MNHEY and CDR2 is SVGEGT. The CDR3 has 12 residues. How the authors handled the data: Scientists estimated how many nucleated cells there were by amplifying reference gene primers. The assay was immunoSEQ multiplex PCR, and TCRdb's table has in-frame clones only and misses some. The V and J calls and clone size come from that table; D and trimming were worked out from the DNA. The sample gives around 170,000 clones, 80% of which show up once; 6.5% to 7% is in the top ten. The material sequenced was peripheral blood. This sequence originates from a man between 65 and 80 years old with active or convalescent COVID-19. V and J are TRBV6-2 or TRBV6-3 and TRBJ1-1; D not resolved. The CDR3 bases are TGTGCCAGCAGTTACTCGAGTACTGAAGCTTTCTTT. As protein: CASSYSSTEAFF.